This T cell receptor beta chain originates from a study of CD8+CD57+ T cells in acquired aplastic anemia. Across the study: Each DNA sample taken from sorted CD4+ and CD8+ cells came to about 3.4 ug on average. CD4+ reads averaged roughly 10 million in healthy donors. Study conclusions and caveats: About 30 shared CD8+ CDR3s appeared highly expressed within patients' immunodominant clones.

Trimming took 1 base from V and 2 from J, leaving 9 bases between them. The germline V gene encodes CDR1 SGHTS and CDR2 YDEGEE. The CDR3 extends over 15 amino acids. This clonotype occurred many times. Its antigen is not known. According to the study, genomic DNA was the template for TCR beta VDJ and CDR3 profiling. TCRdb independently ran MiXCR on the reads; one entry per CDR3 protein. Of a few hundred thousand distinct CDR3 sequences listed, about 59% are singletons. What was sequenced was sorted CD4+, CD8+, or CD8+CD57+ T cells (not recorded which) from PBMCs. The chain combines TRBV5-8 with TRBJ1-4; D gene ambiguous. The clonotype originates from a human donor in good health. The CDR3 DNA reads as TGTGCCAGCAGCTTGCTGGGAACCACTAATGAAAAACTGTTTTTT. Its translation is CASSLLGTTNEKLFF. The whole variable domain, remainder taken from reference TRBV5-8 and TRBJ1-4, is EAGVTQSPTHLIKTRGQQATLRCSPISGHTSVYWYQQALGLGLQFLLWYDEGEERNRGNFPPRFSGRQFPNYSSELNVNALELEDSALYLCASSLLGTTNEKLFFGSGTQLSVL.